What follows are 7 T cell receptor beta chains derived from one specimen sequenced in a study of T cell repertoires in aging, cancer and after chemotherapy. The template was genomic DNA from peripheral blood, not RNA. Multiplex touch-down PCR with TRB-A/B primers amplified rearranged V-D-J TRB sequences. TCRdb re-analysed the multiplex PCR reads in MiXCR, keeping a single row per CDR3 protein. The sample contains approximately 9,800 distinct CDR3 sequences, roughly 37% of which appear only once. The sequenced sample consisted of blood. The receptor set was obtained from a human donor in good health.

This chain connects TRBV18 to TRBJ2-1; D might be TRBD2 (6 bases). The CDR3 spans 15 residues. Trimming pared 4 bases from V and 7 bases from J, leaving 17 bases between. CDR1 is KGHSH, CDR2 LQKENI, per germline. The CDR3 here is CASSRPLSGGNEQFF. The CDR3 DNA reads TGTGCCAGCTCACGCCCCTTGAGCGGAGGGAATGAGCAGTTCTTC.

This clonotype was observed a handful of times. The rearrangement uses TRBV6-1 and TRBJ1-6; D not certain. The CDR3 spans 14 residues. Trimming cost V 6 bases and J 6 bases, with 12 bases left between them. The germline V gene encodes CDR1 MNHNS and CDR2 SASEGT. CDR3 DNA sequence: TGTGCCAGCAGGGCCGGTACAGTTAATTCACCCCTCCACTTT. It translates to CASRAGTVNSPLHF.

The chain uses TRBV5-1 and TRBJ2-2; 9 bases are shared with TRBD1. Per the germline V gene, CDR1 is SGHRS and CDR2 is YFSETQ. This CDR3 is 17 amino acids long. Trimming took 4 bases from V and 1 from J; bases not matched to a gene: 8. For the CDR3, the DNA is TGCGCCAGCAGCCCCTTCGGACAGGGGTTGAACACCGGGGAGCTGTTTTTT. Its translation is CASSPFGQGLNTGELFF.

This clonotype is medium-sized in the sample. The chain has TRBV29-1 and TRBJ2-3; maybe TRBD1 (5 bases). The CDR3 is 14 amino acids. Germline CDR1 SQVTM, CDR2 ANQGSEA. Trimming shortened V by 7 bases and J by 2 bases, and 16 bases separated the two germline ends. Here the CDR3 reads CSAQALGVTDTQYF. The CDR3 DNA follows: TGCAGCGCCCAGGCCCTAGGGGTCACAGATACGCAGTATTTT.

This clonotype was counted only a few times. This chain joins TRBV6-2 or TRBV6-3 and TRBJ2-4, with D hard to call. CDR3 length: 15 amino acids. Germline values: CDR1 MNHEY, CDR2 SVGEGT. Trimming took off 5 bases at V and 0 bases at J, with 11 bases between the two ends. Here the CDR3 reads CASSQLTVAKNIQYF. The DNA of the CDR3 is TGTGCCAGCAGTCAACTGACGGTAGCCAAAAACATTCAGTACTTC.

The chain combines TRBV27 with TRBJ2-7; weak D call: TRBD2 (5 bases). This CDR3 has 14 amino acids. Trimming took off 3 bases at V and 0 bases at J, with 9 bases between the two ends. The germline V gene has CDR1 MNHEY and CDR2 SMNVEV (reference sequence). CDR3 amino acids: CASSLRGNSYEQYF. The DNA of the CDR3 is TGTGCCAGCAGTTTGAGAGGGAACTCCTACGAGCAGTACTTC.

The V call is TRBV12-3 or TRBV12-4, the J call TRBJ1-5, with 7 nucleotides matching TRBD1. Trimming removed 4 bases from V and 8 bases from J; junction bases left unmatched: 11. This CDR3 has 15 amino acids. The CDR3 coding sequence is TGTGCCAGCAGTTGGGAGGGGGCTGTAAGGGAGCCCCAGCATTTT. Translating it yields CASSWEGAVREPQHF.